The next 20 T cell receptor beta chains were all read from a single sample in a study of blood T cell repertoires in COVID-19. TCRdb's copy holds only in-frame clones and misses some; the assay was immunoSEQ multiplex PCR. The sample includes 200,000 to 250,000 clones, around 83% of them seen just once. Material for sequencing was peripheral blood. These receptors originate from a woman aged 70-85 years with COVID-19, enrolled during active disease.

This clone was found a few times. Without the conserved terminal phenylalanine or tryptophan, this CDR3 likely stems from a read error. The DNA is left out, because the CDR3 cannot be placed on it with certainty; the CDR3 is given as TCRdb lists it. The V call is TRBV28, the J call TRBJ1-2; the table's D call TRBD1 went unverified against the DNA. The CDR3 is 11 amino acids in total, end residues counted. Germline CDR1 MDHEN, CDR2 SYDVKM. This chain's CDR3 is CASSFGTGWFL.

This clone is a singleton in its sample. The chain recombines TRBV10-3 with TRBJ1-1; D might be TRBD1 (5 bases). V dropped 6 bases and J dropped 6 bases, with 14 bases sitting between them. The CDR3 spans 13 residues. Germline values: CDR1 ENHRY, CDR2 SYGVKD. The CDR3 DNA sequence: TGTGCCATCAGGGATCTCGACAGCTCTGAAGCTTTCTTT. Protein sequence: CAIRDLDSSEAFF.

The rearrangement joins TRBV6-5 to TRBJ2-1; 8 bases are shared with TRBD2. CDR1 is MNHEY, CDR2 SVGAGI, per germline. V lost 7 bases and J lost 4; bases outside the gene matches: 6. This CDR3 contains 14 residues. CDR3 sequence reads: CASTQAGVYNEQFF. The CDR3 DNA follows: TGTGCCAGCACCCAAGCGGGAGTGTACAATGAGCAGTTCTTC.

This clone was found a few times. The chain links TRBV7-9 to TRBJ1-1; weak D call: TRBD1 (5 bases). The CDR3 consists of 15 residues. Trimming took 5 bases from V and 5 from J, leaving 18 bases between them. Germline V gene data show CDR1 as SEHNR and CDR2 as FQNEAQ (reference sequence). The CDR3 bases are TGTGCCAGCAGCCCCCGGGGGGGGGTAATTACTGAAGCTTTCTTT. As protein: CASSPRGGVITEAFF. The complete variable domain, with remaining parts taken from reference TRBV7-9 and TRBJ1-1, reads DTGVSQNPRHKITKRGQNVTFRCDPISEHNRLYWYRQTLGQGPEFLTYFQNEAQLEKSRLLSDRFSAERPKGSFSTLEIQRTEQGDSAMYLCASSPRGGVITEAFFGQGTRLTVV.

The sample holds one count of this clone. The rearrangement uses TRBV7-8 and TRBJ2-7, with D maybe TRBD2 (5 bases). This CDR3 region has 14 residues. Trimming removed 3 bases at V and 1 base at J, with 10 bases between. Germline V gene sequence: CDR1 SGHVS, CDR2 FQNEAQ. CDR3 DNA: TGTGCCAGCAGCTTTAGGGAGCCGTCCTACGAGCAGTACTTC. This encodes CASSFREPSYEQYF.

The rearrangement joins TRBV28 to TRBJ2-2; TRBD2 matches at 8 bases. CDR1 and CDR2 (germline): MDHEN, SYDVKM. The CDR3 spans 15 residues. V lost 3 bases to trimming and J lost 4 bases; unmatched junction nucleotides: 4. CDR3 DNA sequence: TGTGCCAGCAGTTTGATAGCGGGGCTCACCGGGGAGCTGTTTTTT. Its translation: CASSLIAGLTGELFF.

This clone was counted only a few times. This sequence joins TRBV19 and TRBJ2-7, with D possibly being TRBD1 (5 bases). The CDR3 has 14 amino acids. V lost 5 bases to trimming and J lost 5 bases, with 16 bases between them. Germline V gene sequence: CDR1 LNHDA, CDR2 SQIVND (reference sequence). Written as DNA, the CDR3 is TGTGCCAGTAGTCCCCCAGGGCTCTTCAACGAGCAGTACTTC. This codes for CASSPPGLFNEQYF.

This clone has only a few counts. The chain has TRBV15 and TRBJ1-3; 9 bases line up with TRBD1. There are 17 residues in the CDR3. Germline CDR1 is LNHNV and CDR2 is YYDKDF (reference sequence). After removal of 4 bases from V and 2 bases from J, the junction contained 9 bases not matched to a gene. The CDR3 loop is CATSTPRGQGPGNTIYF. The CDR3 coding sequence is TGTGCCACCAGCACCCCCCGAGGACAGGGGCCTGGAAACACCATATATTTT.

This clone was detected a few times. This rearrangement joins TRBV4-2 to TRBJ1-4; D is possibly TRBD1 (5 bases). The CDR3 is made up of 14 amino acids. V lost 0 bases and J 8 bases, leaving 10 bases between the germline ends. Germline V gives CDR1 LGHNA, CDR2 YNFKEQ. CDR3 amino acids: CASSQDQQEEKLFF. As DNA, the CDR3 is TGTGCCAGCAGCCAAGATCAACAGGAAGAAAAACTGTTTTTT.

The rearrangement joins TRBV19 to TRBJ1-2; possibly TRBD1 for D (6 bases). Trimming shortened V by 5 bases and J by 7 bases, and 14 bases separated the two germline ends. CDR3 length: 13 residues. Germline values: CDR1 LNHDA, CDR2 SQIVND (reference sequence). CDR3 loop: CASSPEDRRGYTF. CDR3 nucleotides: TGTGCCAGTAGTCCCGAGGACAGACGTGGCTACACCTTC.

V and J are TRBV10-3 and TRBJ2-3, with 13 bases aligning to TRBD2. Germline loops: CDR1 ENHRY, CDR2 SYGVKD. This CDR3 has 16 amino acids. The V segment lost 6 bases and the J segment 2 bases; nucleotides outside the gene matches: 5. This CDR3 is CAISPTSGRATDTQYF. The CDR3 DNA reads as TGTGCCATCAGCCCAACTAGCGGGAGGGCCACAGATACGCAGTATTTT.

V and J are TRBV19 and TRBJ1-5; tentatively, D is TRBD1 (5 bases). The V end was cut by 1 base, the J end by 7 bases, with 11 bases between. The CDR3 is 14 amino acids. The V gene's germline CDR1 is LNHDA and CDR2 SQIVND (reference sequence). CDR3 residues: CASSIVGGRQPQHF. CDR3 coding DNA: TGTGCCAGTAGTATAGTGGGGGGAAGACAGCCCCAGCATTTT.

This clone came up a few times. The V call is TRBV19, the J call TRBJ2-7; the D gene is possibly TRBD1 (6 bases). Trimming pared 6 bases from V and 6 bases from J, leaving 18 bases between. Looked up from germline, CDR1 is LNHDA and CDR2 is SQIVND (reference sequence). This CDR3 spans 14 amino acids. For the CDR3, the DNA is TGTGCCAGTAGAAGGGGGACCTCAGACGTCGAGCAGTACTTC. Translating gives CASRRGTSDVEQYF.

J is TRBJ2-1 and V is TRBV12-3 or TRBV12-4; 7 bases line up with TRBD1. The CDR3 spans 12 residues. V gave up 3 bases and J gave up 10 bases; unmatched junction bases: 3. In DNA form, the CDR3 reads TGTGCCAGCAGTTTTTGGACAGGAGAGCAGTTCTTC. Its translation: CASSFWTGEQFF.

The V gene is TRBV5-4, the J gene TRBJ2-5, with D possibly matching TRBD2 (5 bases). Germline V gene lookup returns CDR1 SGHNT and CDR2 YYREEE (reference sequence). The CDR3 spans 15 residues. V lost 3 bases, J lost 5 bases, and 17 bases lay in between. In nucleotides, the CDR3 is TGTGCCAGCAGCTCACTACGGTTGGGCGGGGAGACCCAGTACTTC. Encoded protein: CASSSLRLGGETQYF.

This chain uses TRBV24-1 with TRBJ1-2; D gene ambiguous. The ends were cut back, 3 bases at V and 6 bases at J, with 10 bases in the middle. This CDR3 is 13 amino acids long. The germline V gene encodes CDR1 KGHDR and CDR2 SFDVKD. The CDR3 here is CATSDTRADGYTF. DNA for the CDR3: TGTGCCACCAGTGATACCCGAGCTGATGGCTACACCTTC.

The chain carries TRBV5-1 and TRBJ2-7, with D unclear. Germline CDR1 reads SGHRS; CDR2 reads YFSETQ. V shed 0 bases and J shed 3 bases, with 22 bases lying between them. The CDR3 has 18 amino acids. CDR3: CASSLDRLRQRNIYEQYF. DNA for the CDR3: TGCGCCAGCAGCTTGGACCGGTTGAGGCAAAGAAACATCTACGAGCAGTACTTC. The full variable domain, its missing parts supplied by reference TRBV5-1 and TRBJ2-7, is KAGVTQTPRYLIKTRGQQVTLSCSPISGHRSVSWYQQTPGQGLQFLFEYFSETQRNKGNFPGRFSGRQFSNSRSEMNVSTLELGDSALYLCASSLDRLRQRNIYEQYFGPGTRLTVT.

The rearrangement joins TRBV18 to TRBJ2-7; 9 positions agree with TRBD1. The germline CDR1 and CDR2 sequences are KGHSH and LQKENI. CDR3 length: 16 residues. The J segment lost 5 bases and the V segment lost 4 bases, leaving 12 bases of the junction unmatched. This CDR3 reads CASSQYSGTGRDEQYF. The CDR3 DNA follows: TGTGCCAGCTCACAATACTCCGGGACAGGGCGCGACGAGCAGTACTTC. The complete variable domain, with remaining parts taken from reference TRBV18 and TRBJ2-7, reads NAGVMQNPRHLVRRRGQEARLRCSPMKGHSHVYWYRQLPEEGLKFMVYLQKENIIDESGMPKERFSAEFPKEGPSILRIQQVVRGDSAAYFCASSQYSGTGRDEQYFGPGTRLTVT.

This clone has a single count. The chain couples TRBV5-1 to TRBJ2-1, with 8 nucleotides matching TRBD1. The trim removed 0 bases at V and 7 bases at J, leaving 3 bases unmatched. Germline V gene data show CDR1 as SGHRS and CDR2 as YFSETQ. CDR3 length: 14 residues. The CDR3 coding sequence is TGCGCCAGCAGCTTGGCCAGGGGGCGAAATGAGCAGTTCTTC. Amino acids: CASSLARGRNEQFF.

This chain links TRBV5-1 with TRBJ2-3; D is unresolved. Germline V gives CDR1 SGHRS, CDR2 YFSETQ. Trimming took 1 base from V and 2 from J, leaving 8 bases between them. CDR3 length: 14 amino acids. The CDR3 here is CASSLPRSTDTQYF. CDR3 in DNA: TGCGCCAGCAGCTTGCCCAGATCCACAGATACGCAGTATTTT.